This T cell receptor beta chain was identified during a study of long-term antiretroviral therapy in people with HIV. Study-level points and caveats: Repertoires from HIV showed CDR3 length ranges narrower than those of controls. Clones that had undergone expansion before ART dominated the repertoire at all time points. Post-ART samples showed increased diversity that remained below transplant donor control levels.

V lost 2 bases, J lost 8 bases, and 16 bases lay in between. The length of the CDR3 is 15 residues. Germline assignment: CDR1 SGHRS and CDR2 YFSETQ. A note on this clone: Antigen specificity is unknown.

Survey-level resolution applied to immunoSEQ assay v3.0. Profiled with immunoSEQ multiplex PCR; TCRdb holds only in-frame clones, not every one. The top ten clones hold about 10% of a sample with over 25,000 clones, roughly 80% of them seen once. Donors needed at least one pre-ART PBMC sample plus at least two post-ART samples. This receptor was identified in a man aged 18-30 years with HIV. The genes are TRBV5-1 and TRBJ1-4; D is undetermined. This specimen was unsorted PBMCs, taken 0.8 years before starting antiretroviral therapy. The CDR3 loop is CASSLVDGVMEKLFF. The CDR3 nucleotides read TGCGCCAGCAGCTTAGTTGACGGAGTAATGGAAAAACTGTTTTTT.